The present TCR beta chain was sequenced within a study of response to subunit inactivated influenza vaccine. Overall study findings and caveats: The authors suggested that few new T cells are recruited per seasonal influenza vaccination.

This clonotype was seen only a few times. The target antigen is unknown. Germline assignment: CDR1 LNHNV and CDR2 YYDKDF (reference sequence). The CDR3 is 15 residues long. With V trimmed by 0 bases and J by 3 bases, 5 bases remained unmatched. TCRdb re-called the RT-PCR reads through MiXCR, storing one row per CDR3 protein. Among 650,000 to 800,000 distinct CDR3 sequences listed, about 15% were seen once. Material: PBMCs from blood, obtained around 14 days before vaccination. The TCR originated in a man between 45 and 60 years old who received an inactivated influenza vaccine. The genes are TRBV15 and TRBJ2-7; TRBD2 matches at 7 bases. The CDR3 region has the DNA TGTGCCACCAGCAGAGAACGGGGCGGGAGCTACGAGCAGTACTTC. Translation gives CATSRERGGSYEQYF.